Shown below are 12 T cell receptor beta chains from a single sample sequenced in a study of blood T cell repertoires in COVID-19. Sequenced by immunoSEQ multiplex PCR; TCRdb stores in-frame clones only, minus some. Of some 83,000 clones detected, approximately 87% appear once; the ten largest clones hold under 20%. Specimen: peripheral blood. These receptors were obtained from an elderly man in a cohort sampled during active COVID-19.

V gene TRBV23-1 combines with J gene TRBJ1-4; 9 nucleotides match TRBD1. TRBV23-1 is an open reading frame, and its role is uncertain. This CDR3 has 16 amino acids. The J segment lost 7 bases and the V segment lost 3 bases, leaving 9 bases of the junction unmatched. The CDR3 sequence is CASSHPPGQGREKLFF. CDR3 in DNA: TGCGCCAGCAGTCACCCCCCGGGACAGGGTCGTGAAAAACTGTTTTTT.

This sequence joins TRBV19 and TRBJ2-6; weak D call: TRBD2 (6 bases). Per the germline V gene, CDR1 is LNHDA and CDR2 is SQIVND (reference sequence). This CDR3 region has 18 residues. Trimming pared 0 bases from V and 2 bases from J, leaving 14 bases between. The CDR3 region has the DNA TGTGCCAGTAGTATAGAGGGAGGTCTGAAGACTGGGGCCAACGTCCTGACTTTC. It yields the protein CASSIEGGLKTGANVLTF.

V is TRBV7-8 and J is TRBJ2-5; D is uncertain. Looked up from germline, CDR1 is SGHVS and CDR2 is FQNEAQ. The CDR3 loop spans 15 amino acids. V was trimmed by 1 base and J by 2 bases, leaving 11 bases between them. The CDR3 loop reads CASSLVGRLQETQYF. In nucleotides, the CDR3 is TGTGCCAGCAGCTTAGTGGGCAGGTTACAAGAGACCCAGTACTTC.

V gene TRBV7-2 combines with J gene TRBJ2-1, with 8 nucleotides matching TRBD1. This CDR3 region has 16 residues. Trimming at V came to 1 base and at J to 9 bases, leaving 11 bases not matched to a gene. CDR1 is SGHTA, CDR2 FQGNSA, per germline. CDR3 region: CASSLGPGQGISEQFF. The CDR3 bases are TGTGCCAGCAGCTTAGGTCCCGGACAGGGTATTAGTGAGCAGTTCTTC.

The chain has TRBV4-1 and TRBJ1-5, with D unresolved. The CDR3 spans 16 residues. Looked up from germline, CDR1 is MGHRA and CDR2 is YSYEKL. V was pared by 1 base and J by 3 bases, with 13 bases between. Written as DNA, the CDR3 is TGCGCCAGCAGCCAAGTCGGGAGCTTACCCAATCAGCCCCAGCATTTT. This sequence encodes CASSQVGSLPNQPQHF.

This chain joins TRBV5-1 and TRBJ2-5, with D maybe TRBD1 (5 bases). The CDR3 runs to 11 residues. Per germline, CDR1 SGHRS and CDR2 YFSETQ. V lost 4 bases and J lost 7, with 8 bases in between. The CDR3 DNA reads as TGCGCCAGCAGCCTGCAGGGGACCCAGTACTTC. It specifies CASSLQGTQYF.

This sequence joins TRBV5-8 and TRBJ1-5; the match to TRBD1 covers 7 bases. CDR1 is SGHTS, CDR2 YDEGEE, per germline. CDR3 length: 18 residues. V gave up 0 bases and J gave up 9 bases; unmatched junction bases: 18. The CDR3 region has the DNA TGTGCCAGCAGCTTGGGATGGGGGGTTGAAGGGGGCCGTCGGCCCCAGCATTTT. This gives the protein CASSLGWGVEGGRRPQHF.

This chain connects TRBV19 to TRBJ2-2; 7 bases are shared with TRBD1. This CDR3 comprises 15 residues. Germline lookup yields CDR1 LNHDA and CDR2 SQIVND (reference sequence). V lost 1 base, J lost 6 bases, and 5 bases stayed unmatched. CDR3 sequence (DNA): TGTGCCAGTAGTATAGGACAGGGTATCTCCGGGGAGCTGTTTTTT. This gives the protein CASSIGQGISGELFF.

The chain joins TRBV2 to TRBJ1-2; perhaps TRBD1 as D (5 bases). Trimming left V 5 bases short and J 0 bases short, with 13 bases between. From germline, CDR1 is SNHLY and CDR2 FYNNEI. The CDR3 is made up of 15 amino acids. The CDR3 sequence is CASSTGRQSNYGYTF. CDR3 DNA: TGTGCCAGCAGTACGGGCAGACAGTCTAACTATGGCTACACCTTC.

This chain connects TRBV11-3 to TRBJ1-4, with 7 nucleotides matching TRBD1. CDR1 SGHNT and CDR2 YENEEA come from the germline V gene. Losses at the gene ends were 4 bases for V and 7 bases for J; bases not matched to a gene: 6. CDR3 length: 14 residues. The CDR3: CASSSTGASEKLFF. CDR3 DNA: TGTGCCAGCAGCTCTACAGGGGCCTCTGAAAAACTGTTTTTT.

This rearrangement joins TRBV9 to TRBJ1-4; 11 bases are a match to TRBD1. This CDR3 spans 18 amino acids. CDR1 and CDR2 (germline): SGDLS, YYNGEE. After removal of 4 bases from V and 0 bases from J, the junction contained 8 bases not matched to a gene. The DNA of the CDR3 is TGTGCCAGCAGCACTGGACAGGGGGCCCCTGCAACTAATGAAAAACTGTTTTTT. The encoded protein is CASSTGQGAPATNEKLFF.

The chain combines TRBV3-1 (or the pseudogene TRBV3-2) with TRBJ2-3; D might be TRBD1 (5 bases). The V end was cut by 4 bases, the J end by 2 bases, with 13 bases between. Germline values: CDR1 LGHDT, CDR2 YNNKEL (reference sequence). The CDR3 is made up of 15 amino acids. The CDR3 protein is CASSRARQPTDTQYF. The DNA for the CDR3 is TGTGCCAGCAGCCGAGCAAGACAGCCCACAGATACGCAGTATTTT.